What follows are 7 T cell receptor beta chains derived from one specimen sequenced in a study of blood T cell repertoires in COVID-19. Repertoires were generated with immunoSEQ multiplex PCR, while TCRdb's copy carries only in-frame clones and drops some. The table includes about 270,000 clones, approximately 92% detected once. The sequenced material came from PBMCs or T cells enriched from blood (not recorded which). These receptor sequences come from a woman in her late teens or twenties who had recovered from COVID-19.

This chain uses TRBV7-3 with TRBJ2-5; D ambiguous. Germline V gene sequence: CDR1 SGHTA, CDR2 FQGTGA. V was trimmed by 4 bases and J by 3 bases, leaving 12 bases between them. The CDR3 totals 14 residues. The CDR3 DNA follows: TGTGCCAGCAGCTCTGGAGTACCTGAAGAGACCCAGTACTTC. It encodes CASSSGVPEETQYF.

The CDR3 loop is CATRGTGGVRETQYF. The CDR3 DNA reads as TGTGCCACCCGGGGGACCGGGGGGGTGAGGGAGACCCAGTACTTC. The chain couples TRBV6-5 to TRBJ2-5, with TRBD2 matching 8 bases. The CDR3 extends over 15 amino acids. Germline CDR1 and CDR2: MNHEY and SVGAGI. Germline trimming cut 10 bases from V and 5 bases from J; bases unmatched to any gene: 15.

Comment on this clone: The junction departs from the called germline gene at one end, perhaps through a read error. The V gene is TRBV6-6, the J gene TRBJ1-4; 8 bases fit TRBD1. The CDR3 is 15 residues long. Germline CDR1 and CDR2: MNHNY and SVGAGI (reference sequence). DNA for the CDR3: TGTGCCAGCAGTTACTCCGGACAGGGTAATGGAAAACTGTTTTTT. Translation gives CASSYSGQGNGKLFF.

J is TRBJ1-1 and V is TRBV12-3 or TRBV12-4, with TRBD1 matching over 8 bases. The CDR3 is made up of 13 amino acids. Losses at the gene ends were 6 bases for V and 3 bases for J; bases not matched to a gene: 3. In nucleotides, the CDR3 is TGTGCCAGCAGAGTACAGGGGGACACTGAAGCTTTCTTT. This encodes CASRVQGDTEAFF.

This chain uses TRBV5-4 with TRBJ2-3; TRBD1 is a possible D gene (5 bases). Trimming cost V 4 bases and J 5 bases, with 20 bases left between them. Germline loops: CDR1 SGHNT, CDR2 YYREEE (reference sequence). This CDR3 is built from 16 residues. The CDR3 reads CASSAGQGYTEDTQYF. Written as DNA, the CDR3 is TGTGCCAGCAGCGCTGGTCAGGGCTACACAGAAGATACGCAGTATTTT.

The rearrangement uses TRBV7-2 and TRBJ1-6; tentatively, D is TRBD1 (6 bases). Germline CDR1 SGHTA, CDR2 FQGNSA. CDR3 length: 14 amino acids. V gave up 2 bases and J gave up 8 bases, with 10 bases separating them. The CDR3 DNA follows: TGTGCCAGCAGCTTATCAGGGGATTATTCACCCCTCCACTTT. Translated, it gives CASSLSGDYSPLHF.

The chain couples TRBV7-9 to TRBJ2-5; 10 nucleotides line up with TRBD1. Unmatched junction bases numbered 8, after V lost 5 bases and J lost 2 bases. The CDR3 covers 16 residues. Germline V gives CDR1 SEHNR, CDR2 FQNEAQ (reference sequence). CDR3 nucleotide sequence: TGTGCCAGCAGCCTCGGGGACAGGGGACCTCAAGAGACCCAGTACTTC. Its protein is CASSLGDRGPQETQYF.